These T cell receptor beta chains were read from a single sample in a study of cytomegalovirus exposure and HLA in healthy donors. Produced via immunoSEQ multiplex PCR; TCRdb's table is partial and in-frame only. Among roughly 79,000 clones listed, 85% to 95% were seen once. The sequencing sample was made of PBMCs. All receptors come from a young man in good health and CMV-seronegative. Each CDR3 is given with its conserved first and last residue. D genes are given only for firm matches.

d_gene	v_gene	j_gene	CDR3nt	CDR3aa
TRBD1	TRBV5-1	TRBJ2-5	TGCGCCAGCAGCTTGCCCGGGACAGGGGGCCGGGAGACCCAGTACTTC	CASSLPGTGGRETQYF
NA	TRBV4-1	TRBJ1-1	TGCGCCAGCAGCCAAGTTTTGGGGGGCACTGAAGCTTTCTTT	CASSQVLGGTEAFF
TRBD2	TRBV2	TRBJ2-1	TGTGCCAGCAGTGCTAGCGGGGGGGCGGATGAGCAGTTCTTC	CASSASGGADEQFF
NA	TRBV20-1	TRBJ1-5	TGCAGTGCTAGGGCCGGGACTGCCCAGCATTTT	CSARAGTAQHF
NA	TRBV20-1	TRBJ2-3	TGCAGTGCCGGGGAGCCAGATACGCAGTATTTT	CSAGEPDTQYF
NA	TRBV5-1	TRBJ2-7	TGCGCCAGCACCTCGGACAGCAACTCCTACGAGCAGTACTTC	CASTSDSNSYEQYF
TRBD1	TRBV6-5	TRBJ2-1	TGTGCCAGCAGCTCCTTGGGGACAGGGCACAATGAGCAGTTCTTC	CASSSLGTGHNEQFF
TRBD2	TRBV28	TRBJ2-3	TGTGCCAGCAGCCTAAGGTACGGGGGGATCATGGAGTATTTT	CASSLRYGGIMEYF
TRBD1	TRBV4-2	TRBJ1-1	TGTGCCAGCAGCCCCCGGGACAGGGCGCTTGAAGCTTTCTTT	CASSPRDRALEAFF
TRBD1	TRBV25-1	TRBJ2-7	TGTGCCAGCAGTGGCCGGGACAGGGCCAACTACGAGCAGTACTTC	CASSGRDRANYEQYF
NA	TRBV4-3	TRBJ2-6	TGCGCCAGCAGCCAAGAGAGCGTTTCTGGGGCCAACGTCCTGACTTTC	CASSQESVSGANVLTF
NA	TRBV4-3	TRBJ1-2	TGCGCCAGCAGCCAAGGGGGACAAAGGACAGTCAGTGGCTACACCTTC	CASSQGGQRTVSGYTF
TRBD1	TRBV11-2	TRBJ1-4	TGTGCCAGCAGCTCCTACGGGACAGTTAATGAAAAACTGTTTTTT	CASSSYGTVNEKLFF
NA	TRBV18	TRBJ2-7	TGTGCCAGCTCACCACTACCCGGGTACGAGCAGTACTTC	CASSPLPGYEQYF
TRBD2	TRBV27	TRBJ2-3	TGTGCCAGCAGTTCGCGGGGGGGCACAGATACGCAGTATTTT	CASSSRGGTDTQYF
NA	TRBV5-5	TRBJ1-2	TGTGCCAGCAGCTCGCAGGATAACTATGGCTACACCTTC	CASSSQDNYGYTF
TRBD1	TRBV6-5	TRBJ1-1	TGTGCCAGCAGTTACAAGGGGGCGCGAGGGACTGAAGCTTTCTTT	CASSYKGARGTEAFF
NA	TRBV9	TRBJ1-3	TGTGCCAGCACCGAGACAGCGACCTCTGGAAACACCATATATTTT	CASTETATSGNTIYF